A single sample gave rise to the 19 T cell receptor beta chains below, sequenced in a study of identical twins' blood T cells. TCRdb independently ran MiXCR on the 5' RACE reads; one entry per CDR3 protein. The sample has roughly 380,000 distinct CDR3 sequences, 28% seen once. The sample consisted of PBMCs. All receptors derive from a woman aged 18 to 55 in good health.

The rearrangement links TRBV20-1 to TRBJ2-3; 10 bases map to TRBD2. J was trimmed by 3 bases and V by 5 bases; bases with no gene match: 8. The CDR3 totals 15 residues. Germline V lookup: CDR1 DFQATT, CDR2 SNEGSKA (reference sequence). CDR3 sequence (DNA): TGCAGTGCTGAGGCTAGCGGGAGATATACAGATACGCAGTATTTT. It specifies CSAEASGRYTDTQYF.

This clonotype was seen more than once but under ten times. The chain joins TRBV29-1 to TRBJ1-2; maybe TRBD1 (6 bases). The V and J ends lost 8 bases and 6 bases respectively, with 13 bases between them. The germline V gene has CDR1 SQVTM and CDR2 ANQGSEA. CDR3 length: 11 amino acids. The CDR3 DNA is TGCAGCTCCGAGAGGGGGAATGGCTACACCTTC. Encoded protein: CSSERGNGYTF. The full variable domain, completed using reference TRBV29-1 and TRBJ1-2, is SAVISQKPSRDICQRGTSLTIQCQVDSQVTMMFWYRQQPGQSLTLIATANQGSEATYESGFVIDKFPISRPNLTFSTLTVSNMSPEDSSIYLCSSERGNGYTFGSGTRLTVV.

The CDR3: CSVGGPGRGMNTEAFF. DNA for the CDR3: TGCAGCGTTGGTGGGCCCGGTCGGGGGATGAACACTGAAGCTTTCTTT. This sequence joins TRBV29-1 and TRBJ1-1, with TRBD1 as a possible D gene (5 bases). The CDR3 is made up of 16 amino acids. The ends were cut back, 4 bases at V and 0 bases at J, with 18 bases in the middle. Per the germline V gene, CDR1 is SQVTM and CDR2 is ANQGSEA.

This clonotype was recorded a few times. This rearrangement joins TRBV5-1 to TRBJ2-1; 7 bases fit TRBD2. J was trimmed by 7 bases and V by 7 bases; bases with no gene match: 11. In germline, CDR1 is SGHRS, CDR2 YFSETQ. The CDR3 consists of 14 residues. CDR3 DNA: TGCGCCAGCCGCTACCAGACTAGCTTGAATGAGCAGTTCTTC. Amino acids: CASRYQTSLNEQFF.

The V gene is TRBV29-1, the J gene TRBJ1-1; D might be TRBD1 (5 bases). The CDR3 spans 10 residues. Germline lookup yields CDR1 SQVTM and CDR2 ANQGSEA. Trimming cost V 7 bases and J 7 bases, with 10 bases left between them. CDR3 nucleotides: TGCAGCGCCCGGGACGTTGAAGCTTTCTTT. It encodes CSARDVEAFF.

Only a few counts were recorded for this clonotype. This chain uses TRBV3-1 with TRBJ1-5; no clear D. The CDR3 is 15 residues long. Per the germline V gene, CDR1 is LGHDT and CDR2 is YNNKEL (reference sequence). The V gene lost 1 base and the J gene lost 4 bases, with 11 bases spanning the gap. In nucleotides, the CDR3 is TGTGCCAGCAGCCAAGGTTTCACTGCTAATCAGCCCCAGCATTTT. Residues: CASSQGFTANQPQHF.

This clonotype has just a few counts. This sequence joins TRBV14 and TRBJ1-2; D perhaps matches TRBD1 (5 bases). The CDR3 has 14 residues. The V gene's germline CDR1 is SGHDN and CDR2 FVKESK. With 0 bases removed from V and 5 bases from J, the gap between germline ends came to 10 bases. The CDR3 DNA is TGTGCCAGCAGCCAAGATAGAGGGGCGTATGGCTACACCTTC. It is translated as CASSQDRGAYGYTF.

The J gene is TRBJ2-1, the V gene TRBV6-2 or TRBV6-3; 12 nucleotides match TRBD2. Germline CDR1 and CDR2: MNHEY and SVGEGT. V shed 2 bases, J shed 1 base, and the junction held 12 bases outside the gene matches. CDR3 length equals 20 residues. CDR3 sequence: CASSYIPRLAGVGSYNEQFF. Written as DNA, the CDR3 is TGTGCCAGCAGTTACATTCCGAGACTAGCGGGAGTAGGTTCCTACAATGAGCAGTTCTTC.

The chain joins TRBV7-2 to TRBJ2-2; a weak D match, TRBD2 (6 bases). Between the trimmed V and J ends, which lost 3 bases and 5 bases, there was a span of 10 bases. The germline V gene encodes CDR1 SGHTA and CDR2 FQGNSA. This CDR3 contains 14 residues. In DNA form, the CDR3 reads TGTGCCAGCAGCTTCCCAGGGAGGACCGGGGAGCTGTTTTTT. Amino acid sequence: CASSFPGRTGELFF.

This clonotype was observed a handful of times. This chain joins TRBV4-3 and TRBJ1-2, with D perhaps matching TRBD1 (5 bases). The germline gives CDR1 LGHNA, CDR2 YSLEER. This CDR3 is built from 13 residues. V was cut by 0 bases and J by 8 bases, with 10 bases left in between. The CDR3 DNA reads TGCGCCAGCAGCCAAGATACCAGGGTCGGCTACACCTTC. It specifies CASSQDTRVGYTF.

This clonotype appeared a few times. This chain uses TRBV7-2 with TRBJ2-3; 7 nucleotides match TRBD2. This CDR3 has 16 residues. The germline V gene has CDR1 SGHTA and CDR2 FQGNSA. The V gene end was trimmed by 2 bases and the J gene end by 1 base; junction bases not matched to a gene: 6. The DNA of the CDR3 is TGTGCCAGCAGCTTAAGGCGGGAGCGTCGCACAGATACGCAGTATTTT. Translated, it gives CASSLRRERRTDTQYF.

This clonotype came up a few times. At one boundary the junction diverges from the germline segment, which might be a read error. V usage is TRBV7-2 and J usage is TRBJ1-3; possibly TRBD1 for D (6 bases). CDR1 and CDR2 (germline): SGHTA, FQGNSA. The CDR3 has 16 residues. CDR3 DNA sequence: TGTGCCAGCTCCAAAGGGGGGCAAAACTCTGGAGACACCATATATTTT. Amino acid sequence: CASSKGGQNSGDTIYF.

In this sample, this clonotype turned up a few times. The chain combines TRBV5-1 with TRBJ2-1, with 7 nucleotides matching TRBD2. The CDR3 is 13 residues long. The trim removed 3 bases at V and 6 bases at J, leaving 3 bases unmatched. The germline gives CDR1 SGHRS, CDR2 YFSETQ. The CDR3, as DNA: TGCGCCAGCAGCTCTAGCGGACCCAATGAGCAGTTCTTC. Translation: CASSSSGPNEQFF. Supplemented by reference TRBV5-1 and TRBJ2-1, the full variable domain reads KAGVTQTPRYLIKTRGQQVTLSCSPISGHRSVSWYQQTPGQGLQFLFEYFSETQRNKGNFPGRFSGRQFSNSRSEMNVSTLELGDSALYLCASSSSGPNEQFFGPGTRLTVL.

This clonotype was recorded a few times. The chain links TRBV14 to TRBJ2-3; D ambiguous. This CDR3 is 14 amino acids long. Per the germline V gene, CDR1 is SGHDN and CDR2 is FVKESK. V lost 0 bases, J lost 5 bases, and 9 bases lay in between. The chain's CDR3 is CASSQEVYGDTQYF. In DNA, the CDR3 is TGTGCCAGCAGCCAAGAGGTTTATGGAGATACGCAGTATTTT.

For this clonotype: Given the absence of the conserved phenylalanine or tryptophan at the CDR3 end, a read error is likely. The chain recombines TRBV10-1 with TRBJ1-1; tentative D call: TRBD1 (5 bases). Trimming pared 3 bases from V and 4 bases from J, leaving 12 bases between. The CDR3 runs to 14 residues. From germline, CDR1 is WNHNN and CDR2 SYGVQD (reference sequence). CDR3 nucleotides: TGCGCCAGCAGTGAAGTCCCGGGGGTCACTGAAGCTTTCCTT. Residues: CASSEVPGVTEAFL.

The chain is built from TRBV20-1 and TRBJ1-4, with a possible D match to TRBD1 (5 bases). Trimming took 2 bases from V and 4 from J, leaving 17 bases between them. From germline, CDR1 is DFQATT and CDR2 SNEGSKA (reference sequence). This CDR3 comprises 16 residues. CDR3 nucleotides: TGCAGTGCTAGAAACCTAAGGGACGGCCATAATGAAAAACTGTTTTTT. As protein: CSARNLRDGHNEKLFF.

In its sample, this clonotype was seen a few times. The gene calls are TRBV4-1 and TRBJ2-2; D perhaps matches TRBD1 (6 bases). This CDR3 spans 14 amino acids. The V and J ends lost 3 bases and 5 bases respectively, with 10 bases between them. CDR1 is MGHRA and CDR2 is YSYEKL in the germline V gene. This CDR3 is CASSQARGTGELFF. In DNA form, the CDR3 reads TGCGCCAGCAGCCAGGCAAGGGGGACCGGGGAGCTGTTTTTT.

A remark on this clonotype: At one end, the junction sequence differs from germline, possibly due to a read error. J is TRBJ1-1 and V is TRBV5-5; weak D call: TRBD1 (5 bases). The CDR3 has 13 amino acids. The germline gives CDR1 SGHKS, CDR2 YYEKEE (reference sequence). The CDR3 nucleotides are TGTGCCAGCAGCTTGGACAGGAACACTGAAGCTTCCTTT. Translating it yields CASSLDRNTEASF. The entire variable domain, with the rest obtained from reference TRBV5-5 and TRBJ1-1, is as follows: DAGVTQSPTHLIKTRGQQVTLRCSPISGHKSVSWYQQVLGQGPQFIFQYYEKEERGRGNFPDRFSARQFPNYSSELNVNALLLGDSALYLCASSLDRNTEASFGQGTRLTVV.

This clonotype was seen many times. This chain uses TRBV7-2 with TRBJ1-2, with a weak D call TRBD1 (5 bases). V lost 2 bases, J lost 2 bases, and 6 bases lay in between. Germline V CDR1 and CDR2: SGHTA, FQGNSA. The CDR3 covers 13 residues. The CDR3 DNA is TGTGCCAGCAGCTTAAGACAGAACTATGGCTACACCTTC. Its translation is CASSLRQNYGYTF.